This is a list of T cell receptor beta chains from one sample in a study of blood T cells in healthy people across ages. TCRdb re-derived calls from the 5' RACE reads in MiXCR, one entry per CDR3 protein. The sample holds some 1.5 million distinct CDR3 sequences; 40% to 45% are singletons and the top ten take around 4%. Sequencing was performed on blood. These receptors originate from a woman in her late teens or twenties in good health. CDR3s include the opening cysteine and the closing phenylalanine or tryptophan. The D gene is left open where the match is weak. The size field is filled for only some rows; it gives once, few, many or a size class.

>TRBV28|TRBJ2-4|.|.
CASRDGYSKQYF
TGTGCCAGCCGGGACGGTTACTCCAAGCAGTACTTC
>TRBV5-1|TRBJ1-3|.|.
CASSLDRLSGNTIYF
TGCGCCAGCAGCCTTGACAGACTCTCTGGAAACACCATATATTTT
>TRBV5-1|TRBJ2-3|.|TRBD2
CASSLWTSGRRGDTQYF
TGCGCCAGCAGCTTGTGGACTAGCGGGAGACGGGGAGATACGCAGTATTTT
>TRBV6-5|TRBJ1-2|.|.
CASRIDRYGANGYTF
TGTGCCAGCAGAATCGACAGATATGGCGCTAATGGCTACACCTTC
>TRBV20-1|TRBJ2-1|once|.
CSARAPRGNEQFF
TGCAGTGCTAGAGCCCCTCGGGGGAATGAGCAGTTCTTC
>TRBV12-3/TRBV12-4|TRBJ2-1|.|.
CASSFRQSRNEQFF
TGTGCCAGCAGTTTCCGGCAGTCGAGGAATGAGCAGTTCTTC
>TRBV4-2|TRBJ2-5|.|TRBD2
CASSQSTSGKFF
TGTGCCAGCAGCCAATCTACTAGCGGGAAGTTCTTC
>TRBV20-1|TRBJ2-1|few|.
CSASHRDLTYNEQFF
TGCAGTGCCTCCCACCGGGACTTGACGTACAATGAGCAGTTCTTC
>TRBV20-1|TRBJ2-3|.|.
CSARVRISTDTQYF
TGCAGTGCTAGAGTACGGATTAGCACAGATACGCAGTATTTT
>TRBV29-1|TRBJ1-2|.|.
CSVASRIFYGYTF
TGCAGCGTTGCTAGCAGGATATTCTATGGCTACACCTTC
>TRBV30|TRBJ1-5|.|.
CAWGPKGPQPQHF
TGTGCCTGGGGCCCCAAGGGGCCACAGCCCCAGCATTTT
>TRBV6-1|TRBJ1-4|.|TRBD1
CASSDAGTGVEKLFF
TGTGCCAGCAGTGACGCCGGGACAGGGGTGGAAAAACTGTTTTTT
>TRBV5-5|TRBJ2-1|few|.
CASSLAQTSYNEQFF
TGTGCCAGCAGCTTGGCGCAAACCTCCTACAATGAGCAGTTCTTC
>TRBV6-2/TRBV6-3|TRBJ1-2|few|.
CASADHLHYGYTF
TGTGCCAGTGCGGATCACTTGCACTATGGCTACACCTTC
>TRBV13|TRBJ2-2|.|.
CASSSSVLELFF
TGTGCCAGCAGCTCGTCCGTGCTTGAGCTGTTTTTT
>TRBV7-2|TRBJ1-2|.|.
CASSLGVAGRNYGYTF
TGTGCCAGCAGCTTAGGGGTCGCAGGGCGAAACTATGGCTACACCTTC
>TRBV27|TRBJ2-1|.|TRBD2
CASSPQGLGGRSLQFF
TGTGCCAGCAGTCCCCAGGGACTAGGCGGGAGGTCTCTACAGTTCTTC
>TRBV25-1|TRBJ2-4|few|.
CASSDGQSVRYF
TGTGCCAGCAGTGACGGACAGTCTGTGAGGTACTTC
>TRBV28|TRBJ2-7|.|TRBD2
CASRPPGLALYEQYF
TGTGCCAGCAGACCCCCGGGACTAGCTCTATACGAGCAGTACTTC
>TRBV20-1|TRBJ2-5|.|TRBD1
CSARDGTADQYF
TGCAGTGCTAGAGATGGGACAGCCGACCAGTACTTC
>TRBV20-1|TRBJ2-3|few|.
CSARVRGTQYF
TGCAGTGCTAGAGTGAGGGGTACGCAGTATTTT
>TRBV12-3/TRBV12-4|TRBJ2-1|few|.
CASSLTGRRLYNEQFF
TGTGCCAGCAGTTTAACTGGGCGGAGGCTTTACAATGAGCAGTTCTTC
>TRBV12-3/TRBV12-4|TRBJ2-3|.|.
CASTPGTGRLEYF
TGTGCCAGCACCCCCGGCACTGGGCGCCTTGAGTATTTT
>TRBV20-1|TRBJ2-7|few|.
CSARPRGGDSYEQYF
TGCAGTGCTAGACCCAGGGGGGGCGATTCCTACGAGCAGTACTTC
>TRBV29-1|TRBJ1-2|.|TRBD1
CSVLPGQDNYGYTF
TGCAGCGTCCTACCGGGACAGGATAACTATGGCTACACCTTC
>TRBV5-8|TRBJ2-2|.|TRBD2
CASSQPWGGSGELFF
TGTGCCAGCAGCCAGCCTTGGGGGGGATCCGGGGAGCTGTTTTTT